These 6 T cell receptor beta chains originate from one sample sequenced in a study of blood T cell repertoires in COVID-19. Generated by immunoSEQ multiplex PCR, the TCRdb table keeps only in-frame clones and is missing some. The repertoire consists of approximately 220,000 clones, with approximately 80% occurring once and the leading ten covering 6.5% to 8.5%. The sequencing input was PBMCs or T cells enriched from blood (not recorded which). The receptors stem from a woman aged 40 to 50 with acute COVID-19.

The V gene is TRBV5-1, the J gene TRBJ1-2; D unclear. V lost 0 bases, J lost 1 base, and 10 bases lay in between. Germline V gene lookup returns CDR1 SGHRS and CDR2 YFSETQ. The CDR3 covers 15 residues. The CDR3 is CASSLARELNYGYTF. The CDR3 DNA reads TGCGCCAGCAGCTTGGCCCGGGAACTTAACTATGGCTACACCTTC.

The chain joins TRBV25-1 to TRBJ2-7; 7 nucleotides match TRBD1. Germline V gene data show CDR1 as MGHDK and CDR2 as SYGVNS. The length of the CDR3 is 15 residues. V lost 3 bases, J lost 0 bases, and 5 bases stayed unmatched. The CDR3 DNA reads TGTGCCAGCAGTGACGTCAGGGGGAGCTCCTACGAGCAGTACTTC. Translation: CASSDVRGSSYEQYF.

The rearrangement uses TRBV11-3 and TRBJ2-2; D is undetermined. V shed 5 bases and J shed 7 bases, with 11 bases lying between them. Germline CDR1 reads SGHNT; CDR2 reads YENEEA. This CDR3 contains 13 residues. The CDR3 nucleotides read TGTGCCAGCAGCCTTCACTCGAACGGGGAGCTGTTTTTT. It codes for CASSLHSNGELFF.

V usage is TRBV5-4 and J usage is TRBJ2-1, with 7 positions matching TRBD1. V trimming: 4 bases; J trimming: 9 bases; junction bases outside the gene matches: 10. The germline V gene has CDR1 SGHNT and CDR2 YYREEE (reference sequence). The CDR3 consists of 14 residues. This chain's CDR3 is CASSPPGQKGEQFF. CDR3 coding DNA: TGTGCCAGCAGCCCGCCGGGACAGAAAGGTGAGCAGTTCTTC.

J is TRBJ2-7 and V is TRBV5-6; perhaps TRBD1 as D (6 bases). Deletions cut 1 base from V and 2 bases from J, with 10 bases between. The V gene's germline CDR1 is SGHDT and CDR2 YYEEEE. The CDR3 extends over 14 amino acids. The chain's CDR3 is CASSLTGSTYEQYF. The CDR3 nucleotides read TGTGCCAGCAGCTTGACAGGGTCGACCTACGAGCAGTACTTC.

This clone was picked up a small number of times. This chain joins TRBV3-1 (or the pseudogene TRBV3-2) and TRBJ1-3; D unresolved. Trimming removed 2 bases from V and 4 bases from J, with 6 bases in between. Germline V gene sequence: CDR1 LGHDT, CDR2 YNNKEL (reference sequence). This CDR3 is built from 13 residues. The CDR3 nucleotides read TGTGCCAGCAGCCAACGGAGGGGAAACACCATATATTTT. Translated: CASSQRRGNTIYF.